A single sample gave rise to the 2 T cell receptor beta chains below, sequenced in a study of CXCR3-negative and CXCR3-positive naive CD8 T cells. Which antigens these TCRs recognize remains unknown. Study-wide points: Comparison of naive cells showed more hydrophobic TRB CDR3s in CXCR3-positive than in CXCR3-negative naive cells.

The method, 5' RACE with UMI labels, was used to prepare the TRB cDNA libraries. After re-calling the 5' RACE reads, TCRdb lists one entry per CDR3 protein, DNA absent. The sample has 150,000 to 180,000 distinct CDR3 sequences. Sequencing used naive CXCR3+ CD8+ T cells from blood. Documented subset: CD45RO-CCR7+CD27+CD95- naive CD8+ T cells expressing CXCR3 (TNR3+). The receptors originated from a human donor in good health. Some clones in this sample may be carry-over from other donors' samples.

The chain carries TRBV20-1 and TRBJ2-1; TCRdb names TRBD2, which stays unverified in the absence of DNA. CDR1 and CDR2 from the germline V gene are DFQATT and SNEGSKA (reference sequence). This CDR3 comprises 11 residues. CDR3 protein: CSAMGLAEQFF.

This sequence joins TRBV28 and TRBJ2-3; TCRdb indicates TRBD1, and absent DNA this call remains unverified. This CDR3 contains 17 residues. CDR1 MDHEN and CDR2 SYDVKM come from the germline V gene. CDR3 loop: CASNPVRGSPSTDTQYF.